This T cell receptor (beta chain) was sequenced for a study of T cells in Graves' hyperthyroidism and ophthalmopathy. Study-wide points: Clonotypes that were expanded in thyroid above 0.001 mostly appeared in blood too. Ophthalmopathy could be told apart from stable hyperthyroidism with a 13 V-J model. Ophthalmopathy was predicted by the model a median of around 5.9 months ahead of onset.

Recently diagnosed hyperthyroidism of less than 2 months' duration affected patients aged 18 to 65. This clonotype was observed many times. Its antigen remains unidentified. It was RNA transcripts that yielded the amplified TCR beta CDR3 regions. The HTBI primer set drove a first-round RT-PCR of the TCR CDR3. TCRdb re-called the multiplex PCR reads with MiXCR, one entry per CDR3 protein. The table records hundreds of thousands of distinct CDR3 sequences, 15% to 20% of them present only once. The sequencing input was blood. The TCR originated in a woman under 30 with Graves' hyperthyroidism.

The CDR3 nucleotides are TGTGCCACCCAGACCGCGAACACTGAAGCTTTCTTT. Translated: CATQTANTEAFF. This chain connects TRBV30 to TRBJ1-1; D is unclear. The CDR3 consists of 12 residues. Germline CDR1 reads GTSNPN; CDR2 reads SVGIG (reference sequence). Between the trimmed V and J ends, which lost 8 bases and 1 base, there was a span of 11 bases. The whole variable domain, remainder taken from reference TRBV30 and TRBJ1-1, is SQTIHQWPATLVQPVGSPLSLECTVEGTSNPNLYWYRQAAGRGLQLLFYSVGIGQISSEVPQNLSASRPQDRQFILSSKKLLLSDSGFYLCATQTANTEAFFGQGTRLTVV.